This TCR beta chain emerged from a study of CD8+ T cells in alopecia areata. RNA was extracted and reverse transcribed into cDNA as the sequencing template. Method: immunoSEQ multiplex PCR; TCRdb's copy keeps in-frame clones and lacks some. This table holds some 170,000 clones, 50% to 75% found once. Treatment specified: oral pan-JAK inhibitor, 5-10 mg twice daily. Study observations and caveats: Within the top 100, expanded CD8+ clones significantly decreased with tofacitinib, as did scalp clonality. A large proportion of expanded lesional clones were detected persisting in scalp and blood during tofacitinib. Higher clonality and more expanded CD8+ clones appeared in lesional than normal scalp.

In the case of this clone: The antigen remains unidentified.

Here the sequenced sample was CD4+ T cells sorted from blood, taken at approximately week 55, from a patient treated with tofacitinib. The sequence derives from a human donor with alopecia areata.

In DNA, the CDR3 is TGTGCCAGCAGAACTCTGGGTGGTGAAGCTTTCTTT. It translates to CASRTLGGEAFF. This chain links TRBV11-2 with TRBJ1-1; D unclear. The CDR3 spans 12 residues. CDR1 is SGHAT, CDR2 FQNNGV, per germline. V lost 6 bases and J 7 bases, leaving 12 bases between the germline ends.